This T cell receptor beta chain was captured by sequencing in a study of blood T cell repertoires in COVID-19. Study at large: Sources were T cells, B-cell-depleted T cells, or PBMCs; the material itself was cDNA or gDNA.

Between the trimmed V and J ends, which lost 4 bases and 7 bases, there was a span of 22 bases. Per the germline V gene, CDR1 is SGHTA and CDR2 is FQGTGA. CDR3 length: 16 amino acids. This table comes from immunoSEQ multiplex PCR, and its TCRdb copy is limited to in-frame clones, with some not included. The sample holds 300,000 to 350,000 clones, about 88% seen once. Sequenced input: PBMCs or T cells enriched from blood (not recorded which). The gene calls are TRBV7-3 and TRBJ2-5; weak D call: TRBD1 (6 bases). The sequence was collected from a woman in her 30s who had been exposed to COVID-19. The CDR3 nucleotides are TGTGCCAGCAGCTCAATACCCTCGGACATACAGGGGACCCAGTACTTC. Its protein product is CASSSIPSDIQGTQYF.